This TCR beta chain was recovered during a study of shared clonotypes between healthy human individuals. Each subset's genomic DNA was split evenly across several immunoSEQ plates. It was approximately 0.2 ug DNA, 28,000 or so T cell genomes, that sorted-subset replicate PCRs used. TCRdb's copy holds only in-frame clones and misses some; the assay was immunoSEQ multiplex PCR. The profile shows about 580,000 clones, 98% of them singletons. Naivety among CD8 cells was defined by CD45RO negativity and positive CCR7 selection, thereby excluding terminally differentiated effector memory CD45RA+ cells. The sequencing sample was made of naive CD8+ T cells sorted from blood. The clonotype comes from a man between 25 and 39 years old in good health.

The CDR3 region has the DNA TGCAGCGTTTCAATTAGCGGGAGGGCCGAACAGTACTTC. Protein product: CSVSISGRAEQYF. V and J are TRBV29-1 and TRBJ2-7, with TRBD2 matching over 11 bases. Germline V gene lookup returns CDR1 SQVTM and CDR2 ANQGSEA. The CDR3 runs 13 residues. V dropped 5 bases and J dropped 10; count of bases not matched to a gene: 10.